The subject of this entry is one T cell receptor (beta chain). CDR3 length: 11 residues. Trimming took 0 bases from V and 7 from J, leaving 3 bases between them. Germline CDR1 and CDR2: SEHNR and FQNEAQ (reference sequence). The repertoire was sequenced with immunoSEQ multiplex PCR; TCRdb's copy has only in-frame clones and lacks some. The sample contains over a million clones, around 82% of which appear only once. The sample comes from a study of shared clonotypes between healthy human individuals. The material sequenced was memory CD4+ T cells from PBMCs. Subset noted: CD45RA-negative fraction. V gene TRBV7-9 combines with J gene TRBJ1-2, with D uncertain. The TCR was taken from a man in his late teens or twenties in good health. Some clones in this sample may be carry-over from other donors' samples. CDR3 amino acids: CASSLALGYTF. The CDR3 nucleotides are TGTGCCAGCAGCTTAGCCCTTGGCTACACCTTC.